Included here is one T cell receptor (beta chain) sequence, with context. Researchers ran the PCR with 60 Vbeta and 13 Jbeta primers. Sequenced by immunoSEQ multiplex PCR; TCRdb stores in-frame clones only, minus some. The sample has about 170,000 clones; roughly 80% are singletons. These data originate in a study of cytomegalovirus exposure and HLA in healthy donors. Study information: HLA-typed donors were the source of about 85 million unique TCRs, which an early data release held.

CDR3 size: 13 residues. Between the trimmed V and J ends, which lost 5 bases and 2 bases, there was a span of 8 bases. CDR1 is MRHNA, CDR2 SNTAGT, per germline. What was sequenced was PBMCs. V and J are TRBV6-4 and TRBJ2-3; D is unclear. The TCR was taken from a female donor in good health and CMV-seronegative. The CDR3 DNA reads as TGTGCCAGCAGTTCCCAGGACACAGATACGCAGTATTTT. Amino acids: CASSSQDTDTQYF.